What follows are 29 T cell receptor beta chains derived from one specimen sequenced in a study of cytomegalovirus exposure and HLA in healthy donors. In the PCR, 60 Vbeta and 13 Jbeta primers were used. The table came from immunoSEQ multiplex PCR; TCRdb's copy has only in-frame clones and leaves some out. The repertoire holds 120,000 or so clones, around 81% seen once, with 2% to 2.5% in the top ten. Sequences were obtained from PBMCs. The receptors were gathered from a woman aged 40 to 55 in good health and CMV-seronegative.

The gene calls are TRBV6-5 and TRBJ1-2, with 9 bases identical to TRBD1. V shed 6 bases, J shed 2 bases, and the junction held 7 bases outside the gene matches. Looked up from germline, CDR1 is MNHEY and CDR2 is SVGAGI. This CDR3 has 15 residues. As DNA, the CDR3 is TGTGCCAGCAGCTACAGGGGGCGGACGAACTATGGCTACACCTTC. This translates into CASSYRGRTNYGYTF.

The J gene is TRBJ1-4, the V gene TRBV30; 7 bases map to TRBD1. V shed 1 base and J 5 bases; nucleotides not matched to a gene: 7. Germline V gene data show CDR1 as GTSNPN and CDR2 as SVGIG (reference sequence). CDR3 size: 15 residues. CDR3 nucleotide sequence: TGTGCCTGGAGTGCGATGGACAGGAGGAATGAAAAACTGTTTTTT. It is translated as CAWSAMDRRNEKLFF.

V is TRBV7-2 and J is TRBJ2-7; 8 positions agree with TRBD1. Per the germline V gene, CDR1 is SGHTA and CDR2 is FQGNSA. This CDR3 spans 16 amino acids. J was trimmed by 2 bases and V by 1 base; bases with no gene match: 7. CDR3 amino acids: CASSLDPDRVPYEQYF. The CDR3 DNA is TGTGCCAGCAGCTTAGATCCGGACAGGGTTCCCTACGAGCAGTACTTC.

This clone was seen only once. V usage is TRBV4-2 and J usage is TRBJ1-3, with a possible D match to TRBD1 (5 bases). The germline V and J ends were trimmed by 0 bases and 0 bases, with 12 bases remaining between them. There are 17 residues in the CDR3. Germline V gene sequence: CDR1 LGHNA, CDR2 YNFKEQ. In DNA, the CDR3 is TGTGCCAGCAGCCAAGATCGCGACAGCAACTCTGGAAACACCATATATTTT. It specifies CASSQDRDSNSGNTIYF.

The chain is built from TRBV6-5 and TRBJ2-5, with TRBD2 matching 8 bases. The DNA end lines up better with TRBJ2-7; the J call may be wrong. This CDR3 is built from 13 residues. Germline lookup yields CDR1 MNHEY and CDR2 SVGAGI. The CDR3 region is CASRPGLGYEQYF. The CDR3 DNA follows: TGTGCCAGCAGACCGGGACTAGGCTACGAGCAGTACTTC.

Relative to its sample, this clone is medium-sized (0.01 to 0.1%). The chain couples TRBV4-3 to TRBJ1-1; 7 bases align to TRBD1. J gave up 4 bases and V 4 bases, and 9 bases lay outside the gene matches. The CDR3 runs to 15 residues. In germline, CDR1 is LGHNA, CDR2 YSLEER. The CDR3 DNA reads TGCGCCAGCAGCCCGTACAGGGGTTTTGGCACTGAAGCTTTCTTT. It is translated as CASSPYRGFGTEAFF.

This chain connects TRBV9 to TRBJ2-7; D is possibly TRBD2 (7 bases). CDR3 size: 12 residues. Trimming stripped 4 bases from V and 8 bases from J, with 13 bases between. Looked up from germline, CDR1 is SGDLS and CDR2 is YYNGEE. The CDR3: CASSNAGAKQYF. The DNA for the CDR3 is TGTGCCAGCAGCAATGCGGGGGCTAAGCAGTACTTC.

This rearrangement joins TRBV29-1 to TRBJ2-3, with 10 nucleotides matching TRBD2. This CDR3 has 15 amino acids. The ends lost 4 bases at V and 3 bases at J; junction bases unmatched: 7. Germline assignment: CDR1 SQVTM and CDR2 ANQGSEA. This CDR3 reads CSVGKKREGTDTQYF. In DNA, the CDR3 is TGCAGCGTTGGAAAAAAGCGGGAGGGAACAGATACGCAGTATTTT.

The chain is built from TRBV7-9 and TRBJ2-1, with 9 bases lining up with TRBD2. With V trimmed by 7 bases and J by 7 bases, 11 bases remained unmatched. The CDR3 covers 15 residues. Germline V gene data show CDR1 as SEHNR and CDR2 as FQNEAQ (reference sequence). CDR3 amino acids: CASTVGGRATNEQFF. Here the CDR3 DNA reads TGTGCCAGCACGGTTGGCGGGAGGGCCACGAATGAGCAGTTCTTC. Filled out from reference TRBV7-9 and TRBJ2-1, the complete variable domain reads DTGVSQNPRHKITKRGQNVTFRCDPISEHNRLYWYRQTLGQGPEFLTYFQNEAQLEKSRLLSDRFSAERPKGSFSTLEIQRTEQGDSAMYLCASTVGGRATNEQFFGPGTRLTVL.

The gene calls are TRBV7-2 and TRBJ2-7, with D maybe TRBD1 (6 bases). Per the germline V gene, CDR1 is SGHTA and CDR2 is FQGNSA. The V and J ends lost 3 bases and 4 bases respectively, with 10 bases between them. CDR3 length equals 13 residues. Here the CDR3 reads CASSFDRQYEQYF. In DNA, the CDR3 is TGTGCCAGCAGCTTTGACAGGCAGTACGAGCAGTACTTC.

The chain combines TRBV5-1 with TRBJ2-7; 9 bases map to TRBD2. The CDR3 runs to 16 residues. CDR1 and CDR2 from the germline V gene are SGHRS and YFSETQ. The trim removed 4 bases at V and 4 bases at J, leaving 12 bases unmatched. CDR3 amino acids: CASSLGGSGRKYEQYF. Written as DNA, the CDR3 is TGCGCCAGCAGCCTGGGGGGTAGCGGGAGAAAATACGAGCAGTACTTC.

This chain joins TRBV5-1 and TRBJ1-1; the match to TRBD1 covers 7 bases. Germline CDR1 SGHRS, CDR2 YFSETQ. The V gene end was trimmed by 4 bases and the J gene end by 3 bases; junction bases not matched to a gene: 6. The CDR3 contains 14 residues. In DNA form, the CDR3 reads TGCGCCAGCAGCAGATCGACAGGGTACACTGAAGCTTTCTTT. This codes for CASSRSTGYTEAFF.

The rearrangement links TRBV5-1 to TRBJ2-1; TRBD1 matches at 7 bases. The CDR3 length is 15 residues. CDR1 and CDR2 from the germline V gene are SGHRS and YFSETQ. With 3 bases clipped from V and 0 bases from J, the junction kept 3 bases outside the gene matches. CDR3 sequence: CASSSTGSSYNEQFF. CDR3 nucleotides: TGCGCCAGCAGCTCGACAGGGAGCTCCTACAATGAGCAGTTCTTC. Full variable domain (rest looked up from reference TRBV5-1 and TRBJ2-1): KAGVTQTPRYLIKTRGQQVTLSCSPISGHRSVSWYQQTPGQGLQFLFEYFSETQRNKGNFPGRFSGRQFSNSRSEMNVSTLELGDSALYLCASSSTGSSYNEQFFGPGTRLTVL.

This rearrangement joins TRBV19 to TRBJ1-1, with 7 nucleotides matching TRBD1. This CDR3 contains 14 residues. Germline-derived CDR1 and CDR2 are LNHDA and SQIVND (reference sequence). The V gene end was trimmed by 6 bases and the J gene end by 0 bases; junction bases not matched to a gene: 4. CDR3 nucleotide sequence: TGTGCCAGTAGGACAGGGCCCATGAACACTGAAGCTTTCTTT. It translates to CASRTGPMNTEAFF. Supplemented by reference TRBV19 and TRBJ1-1, the full variable domain reads DGGITQSPKYLFRKEGQNVTLSCEQNLNHDAMYWYRQDPGQGLRLIYYSQIVNDFQKGDIAEGYSVSREKKESFPLTVTSAQKNPTAFYLCASRTGPMNTEAFFGQGTRLTVV.

This clone was seen more than once but under ten times. The gene calls are TRBV4-1 and TRBJ1-1, with TRBD1 matching over 10 bases. The germline V gene encodes CDR1 MGHRA and CDR2 YSYEKL. CDR3 length: 15 residues. V lost 4 bases to trimming and J lost 6 bases; unmatched junction nucleotides: 8. The CDR3: CASSPETGGDAEAFF. The DNA of the CDR3 is TGCGCCAGCAGCCCAGAGACAGGGGGCGACGCTGAAGCTTTCTTT.

V usage is TRBV28 and J usage is TRBJ1-6; TRBD1 aligns across 9 bases. The trim removed 7 bases at V and 9 bases at J, leaving 10 bases unmatched. This CDR3 contains 15 residues. CDR1 MDHEN and CDR2 SYDVKM come from the germline V gene. The CDR3 bases are TGTGCCAGCATCGCCGCCGGGACAGGGTTTTCACCCCTCCACTTT. This translates into CASIAAGTGFSPLHF. The complete variable domain, with remaining parts taken from reference TRBV28 and TRBJ1-6, reads DVKVTQSSRYLVKRTGEKVFLECVQDMDHENMFWYRQDPGLGLRLIYFSYDVKMKEKGDIPEGYSVSREKKERFSLILESASTNQTSMYLCASIAAGTGFSPLHFGNGTRLTVT.

The chain combines TRBV5-1 with TRBJ2-6, with 12 positions matching TRBD1. CDR1 and CDR2 (germline): SGHRS, YFSETQ. The CDR3 has 18 residues. V shed 0 bases, J shed 4 bases, and the junction held 5 bases outside the gene matches. DNA for the CDR3: TGCGCCAGCAGCTTGGGGGGACAGGGGGCGAAGGGGGCCAACGTCCTGACTTTC. Translating it yields CASSLGGQGAKGANVLTF. The full variable domain, its missing parts supplied by reference TRBV5-1 and TRBJ2-6, is KAGVTQTPRYLIKTRGQQVTLSCSPISGHRSVSWYQQTPGQGLQFLFEYFSETQRNKGNFPGRFSGRQFSNSRSEMNVSTLELGDSALYLCASSLGGQGAKGANVLTFGAGSRLTVL.

This clone showed up just once. The V gene is TRBV25-1, the J gene TRBJ2-3; 8 positions match TRBD2. This CDR3 is 17 amino acids long. With 2 bases clipped from V and 5 bases from J, the junction kept 12 bases outside the gene matches. The germline V gene has CDR1 MGHDK and CDR2 SYGVNS. In DNA, the CDR3 is TGTGCCAGCAGTGAAACGGAGCGGGGGACTAAAGTAGATACGCAGTATTTT. Amino acids: CASSETERGTKVDTQYF.

This clone has a handful of counts. The rearrangement uses TRBV30 and TRBJ1-4; 8 nucleotides line up with TRBD1. The CDR3 spans 14 residues. The trim removed 3 bases at V and 7 bases at J, leaving 7 bases unmatched. Per germline, CDR1 GTSNPN and CDR2 SVGIG (reference sequence). The CDR3 is CAWRRTGPGEKLFF. The CDR3 coding sequence is TGTGCCTGGAGACGGACAGGGCCGGGTGAAAAACTGTTTTTT.

There are a few counts of this clone. This rearrangement joins TRBV6-5 to TRBJ2-7, with 11 bases fitting TRBD2. Germline assignment: CDR1 MNHEY and CDR2 SVGAGI. The CDR3 sequence is 15 residues long. V dropped 1 base and J dropped 5; count of bases not matched to a gene: 4. The CDR3 is CASSYLAGGPHEQYF. The DNA of the CDR3 is TGTGCCAGCAGTTACTTAGCGGGGGGGCCGCACGAGCAGTACTTC.

The chain has TRBV9 and TRBJ1-4, with 7 bases identical to TRBD1. CDR3 length: 16 residues. V lost 3 bases and J lost 8; bases outside the gene matches: 13. The germline gives CDR1 SGDLS, CDR2 YYNGEE. The CDR3 bases are TGTGCCAGCAGCGCCCTCACAGGGGCGGGTGGCGAAAAACTGTTTTTT. This sequence encodes CASSALTGAGGEKLFF.

In DNA, the CDR3 is TGTGCCAGCAGCGTAGGGGCGGAGGACACTGAAGCTTTCTTT. This translates into CASSVGAEDTEAFF. The chain joins TRBV9 to TRBJ1-1; no clear D gene. The CDR3 runs to 14 residues. V lost 0 bases, J lost 3 bases, and 9 bases lay in between. Germline CDR1 SGDLS, CDR2 YYNGEE.

This clone is a singleton in its sample. This chain joins TRBV2 and TRBJ1-2, with 7 bases identical to TRBD1. From germline, CDR1 is SNHLY and CDR2 FYNNEI. The CDR3 extends over 13 amino acids. The V segment lost 7 bases and the J segment 1 base; nucleotides outside the gene matches: 3. CDR3 DNA sequence: TGTGCCAGCACCCGACAGGGTAACTATGGCTACACCTTC. This gives the protein CASTRQGNYGYTF.

In its sample, this clone was seen once. The V call is TRBV19, the J call TRBJ2-6; weak D call: TRBD2 (6 bases). Germline V gives CDR1 LNHDA, CDR2 SQIVND (reference sequence). The CDR3 has 18 amino acids. Trimming stripped 5 bases from V and 0 bases from J, with 17 bases between. The CDR3 region is CASSPTPGASSGANVLTF. The CDR3 DNA reads as TGTGCCAGTAGTCCTACCCCGGGAGCCAGCTCTGGGGCCAACGTCCTGACTTTC.

The chain employs TRBV19 and TRBJ2-6; D gene unclear. The CDR3 length is 15 residues. Per the germline V gene, CDR1 is LNHDA and CDR2 is SQIVND (reference sequence). V gave up 1 base and J gave up 0 bases, with 4 bases separating them. The CDR3 nucleotides are TGTGCCAGTAGTATAGCGTACTCTGGGGCCAACGTCCTGACTTTC. It translates to CASSIAYSGANVLTF.

The chain links TRBV28 to TRBJ1-4; 8 bases are a match to TRBD1. The V gene end was trimmed by 5 bases and the J gene end by 6 bases; junction bases not matched to a gene: 8. Germline V gene data show CDR1 as MDHEN and CDR2 as SYDVKM. The CDR3 is made up of 15 amino acids. CDR3 region: CASSPIQGGDEKLFF. The DNA of the CDR3 is TGTGCCAGCAGTCCCATACAGGGGGGGGATGAAAAACTGTTTTTT.

This chain joins TRBV6-4 and TRBJ1-1, with D possibly TRBD1 on 5 matching bases. V was shortened by 5 bases and J by 5 bases, with 12 bases between the two germline ends. Germline CDR1 and CDR2: MRHNA and SNTAGT. The CDR3 loop spans 13 amino acids. The chain's CDR3 is CASSRQWGTEAFF. CDR3 DNA: TGTGCCAGCAGTCGACAGTGGGGTACTGAAGCTTTCTTT.

This clone was counted a few times. The rearrangement uses TRBV10-2 and TRBJ2-7; D remains unclear. Trimming removed 2 bases at V and 0 bases at J, with 11 bases between. In germline, CDR1 is WSHSY, CDR2 SAAADI. The CDR3 length is 15 residues. The CDR3 is CASSEVAFNSYEQYF. The DNA of the CDR3 is TGCGCCAGCAGTGAGGTAGCCTTTAACTCCTACGAGCAGTACTTC.

This clone was seen only once. The chain carries TRBV11-2 and TRBJ2-5; 8 positions match TRBD2. CDR1 SGHAT and CDR2 FQNNGV come from the germline V gene. The CDR3 sequence is 15 residues long. J gave up 9 bases and V 3 bases, and 12 bases lay outside the gene matches. Here the CDR3 DNA reads TGTGCCAGCAGCTTCGGACTAGCCCCTACGGGGGCCCAGTACTTC. It codes for CASSFGLAPTGAQYF. The full variable domain, with the rest looked up from reference TRBV11-2 and TRBJ2-5, is EAGVAQSPRYKIIEKRQSVAFWCNPISGHATLYWYQQILGQGPKLLIQFQNNGVVDDSQLPKDRFSAERLKGVDSTLKIQPAKLEDSAVYLCASSFGLAPTGAQYFGPGTRLLVL.